The 15 T cell receptor beta chains reported below all come from one sample, sequenced in a study of T cell responses to AZD1222 COVID-19 vaccine (dated by TCRdb to the early 2020s). Library creation used the immunoSEQ multiplex PCR assay. In its TCRdb copy, this immuneACCESS table keeps in-frame sequences only and misses some clones. Where compared with another copy, unresolved V genes explain less than half of these, and the others have no known cause. Recorded for this sample are about 69,000 clones; 80% to 90% of them occurred a single time. The ten top clones hold about 2.5% of the sample. The time point label, read with the paper, signifies: baseline before first vaccination. Here the sequenced sample was peripheral blood, taken on day 0 of AZD1222 vaccination. These receptors all come from an adult in good health.

This clone was recorded a few times. J is TRBJ2-3 and V is TRBV5-5, with TRBD2 identical over 9 bases. This CDR3 is built from 16 residues. V trimming: 4 bases; J trimming: 2 bases; junction bases outside the gene matches: 8. Germline values: CDR1 SGHKS, CDR2 YYEKEE (reference sequence). Written as DNA, the CDR3 is TGTGCCAGCAGCACGGGACTAGCCGACTACACAGATACGCAGTATTTT. It specifies CASSTGLADYTDTQYF.

The J gene is TRBJ1-6, the V gene TRBV7-8; the match to TRBD1 covers 10 bases. Germline loops: CDR1 SGHVS, CDR2 FQNEAQ. The CDR3 sequence is 16 residues long. Trimming cost V 2 bases and J 8 bases; bases outside gene matches: 6. The CDR3 sequence is CASSLYRGQGDSPLHF. CDR3 sequence (DNA): TGTGCCAGCAGCTTATATAGAGGACAGGGGGATTCACCCCTCCACTTT.

V and J are TRBV11-1 and TRBJ2-1; TRBD1 aligns across 7 bases. Losses at the gene ends were 5 bases for V and 6 bases for J; bases not matched to a gene: 7. This CDR3 spans 14 amino acids. CDR1 is SGHAT, CDR2 FQDESV, per germline (reference sequence). The CDR3 here is CASSLSGQINEQFF. The DNA of the CDR3 is TGTGCCAGCAGCCTATCGGGACAGATCAATGAGCAGTTCTTC.

This clone was counted between two and nine times. The chain recombines TRBV29-1 with TRBJ2-7; a possible D gene is TRBD1 (5 bases). The CDR3 runs 13 residues. The germline V gene has CDR1 SQVTM and CDR2 ANQGSEA. Trimming stripped 3 bases from V and 0 bases from J, with 9 bases between. CDR3 nucleotide sequence: TGCAGCGTTGAGGTTCAGGGCTCCTACGAGCAGTACTTC. This sequence encodes CSVEVQGSYEQYF.

The chain uses TRBV28 and TRBJ1-5, with D perhaps TRBD1 (5 bases). There are 16 residues in the CDR3. V was pared by 2 bases and J by 4 bases, with 15 bases between. In germline, CDR1 is MDHEN, CDR2 SYDVKM. CDR3 loop: CASSLKGRAKNQPQHF. The DNA of the CDR3 is TGTGCCAGCAGTTTAAAGGGGAGGGCCAAGAATCAGCCCCAGCATTTT.

This clone was counted a single time. This rearrangement joins TRBV5-4 to TRBJ2-1, with TRBD2 matching over 11 bases. The V segment lost 4 bases and the J segment 4 bases; nucleotides outside the gene matches: 7. Germline CDR1 and CDR2: SGHNT and YYREEE (reference sequence). The CDR3 has 16 amino acids. The DNA of the CDR3 is TGTGCCAGCAGCACACGACTAGCGGGAAAGTACAATGAGCAGTTCTTC. The encoded protein is CASSTRLAGKYNEQFF.

V usage is TRBV6-4 and J usage is TRBJ2-3, with 7 bases aligning to TRBD2. Germline CDR1 MRHNA, CDR2 SNTAGT. This CDR3 spans 13 amino acids. Losses at the gene ends were 5 bases for V and 2 bases for J; bases not matched to a gene: 1. The CDR3 reads CASSTSATDTQYF. CDR3 DNA sequence: TGTGCCAGCAGTACTAGCGCCACAGATACGCAGTATTTT.

This clone was seen just once. The rearrangement uses TRBV7-9 and TRBJ2-7; D not resolved. The V end lost 5 bases, the J end lost 13 bases, and 18 bases lay between the germline ends. Germline V gene data show CDR1 as SEHNR and CDR2 as FQNEAQ (reference sequence). The CDR3 has 12 amino acids. Here the CDR3 reads CASSGYGEGKYF. CDR3 nucleotide sequence: TGTGCCAGCAGCGGTTATGGGGAAGGTAAATACTTC. The entire variable domain, with the rest obtained from reference TRBV7-9 and TRBJ2-7, is as follows: DTGVSQNPRHKITKRGQNVTFRCDPISEHNRLYWYRQTLGQGPEFLTYFQNEAQLEKSRLLSDRFSAERPKGSFSTLEIQRTEQGDSAMYLCASSGYGEGKYFGPGTRLTVT.

V usage is TRBV11-2 and J usage is TRBJ1-2; 8 positions agree with TRBD1. The CDR3 runs to 14 residues. V was pared by 6 bases and J by 6 bases, with 9 bases of the junction left unmatched. Germline CDR1 reads SGHAT; CDR2 reads FQNNGV. CDR3: CASSKSDRADGYTF. In DNA form, the CDR3 reads TGTGCCAGCAGTAAGTCGGACAGGGCCGATGGCTACACCTTC.

The V gene is TRBV3-1 (or the pseudogene TRBV3-2), the J gene TRBJ1-1; 8 nucleotides align to TRBD1. After removal of 4 bases from V and 1 base from J, the junction contained 2 bases not matched to a gene. The CDR3 is 14 amino acids. The germline gives CDR1 LGHDT, CDR2 YNNKEL (reference sequence). For the CDR3, the DNA is TGTGCCAGCAGCCGACAGGGGAGGAACACTGAAGCTTTCTTT. Protein: CASSRQGRNTEAFF.

CDR3 region: CASRGSQGNTEAFF. The CDR3, as DNA: TGTGCCAGCAGGGGTTCTCAGGGTAACACTGAAGCTTTCTTT. The chain combines TRBV11-1 with TRBJ1-1; possibly TRBD1 for D (5 bases). This CDR3 has 14 residues. V was pared by 6 bases and J by 2 bases, with 13 bases between. CDR1 is SGHAT and CDR2 is FQDESV in the germline V gene (reference sequence).

CDR3 region: CASNSGGTQYF. The CDR3 DNA is TGTGCCAGCAATTCTGGGGGAACCCAGTACTTC. The V call is TRBV7-9, the J call TRBJ2-5, with D perhaps matching TRBD1 or TRBD2 (5 bases each). Trimming pared 7 bases from V and 8 bases from J, leaving 11 bases between. The CDR3 is 11 amino acids. Germline V gene sequence: CDR1 SEHNR, CDR2 FQNEAQ (reference sequence).

The rearrangement links TRBV18 to TRBJ2-5; D gene uncertain. Trimming took off 6 bases at V and 0 bases at J, with 8 bases between the two ends. CDR3 size: 13 residues. Germline CDR1 KGHSH, CDR2 LQKENI. CDR3 sequence reads: CASSPRDQETQYF. In DNA form, the CDR3 reads TGTGCCAGCTCCCCCCGGGACCAAGAGACCCAGTACTTC.

V and J are TRBV5-4 and TRBJ2-6; weak D call: TRBD1 (6 bases). Germline CDR1 is SGHNT and CDR2 is YYREEE (reference sequence). V was shortened by 0 bases and J by 2 bases, with 9 bases between the two germline ends. This CDR3 has 16 amino acids. CDR3 nucleotides: TGTGCCAGCAGCTTGGACCAGGGGCCTGGGGCCAACGTCCTGACTTTC. Translating it yields CASSLDQGPGANVLTF.

A remark on this clone: A read error may produce the germline difference seen at one junction end. The V gene is TRBV3-1 (or the pseudogene TRBV3-2), the J gene TRBJ1-3; a possible D gene is TRBD1 (5 bases). CDR3 length: 12 amino acids. Germline V gives CDR1 LGHDT, CDR2 YNNKEL (reference sequence). The CDR3 nucleotides read TGTGCCAGCCGGACACCTGGGAACACCATATATTTT. Amino acid sequence: CASRTPGNTIYF.